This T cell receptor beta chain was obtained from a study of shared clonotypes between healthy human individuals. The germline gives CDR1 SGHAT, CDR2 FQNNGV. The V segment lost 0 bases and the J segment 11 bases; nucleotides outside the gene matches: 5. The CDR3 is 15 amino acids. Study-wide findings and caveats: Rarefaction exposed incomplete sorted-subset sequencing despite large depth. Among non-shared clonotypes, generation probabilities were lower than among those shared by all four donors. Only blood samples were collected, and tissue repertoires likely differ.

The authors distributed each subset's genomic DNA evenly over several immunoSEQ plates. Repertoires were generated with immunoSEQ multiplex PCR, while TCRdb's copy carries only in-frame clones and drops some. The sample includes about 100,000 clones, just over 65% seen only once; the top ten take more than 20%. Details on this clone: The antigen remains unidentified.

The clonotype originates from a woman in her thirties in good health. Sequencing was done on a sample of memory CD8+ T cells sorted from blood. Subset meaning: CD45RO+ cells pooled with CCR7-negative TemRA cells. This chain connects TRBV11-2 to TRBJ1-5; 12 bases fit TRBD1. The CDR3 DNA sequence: TGTGCCAGCAGCTTAGAGGGGACAGGGGGCGAGGCCCAGCATTTT. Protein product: CASSLEGTGGEAQHF.